This T cell receptor (beta chain) emerged from a study of blood T cells in healthy people across ages (dated by TCRdb to the mid-2010s). General notes on the study: In model experiments, template switching captured roughly one uniquely barcoded TCR beta cDNA molecule for every two T cells. Age-related changes in TCR beta repertoire diversity were measured in the study by deep sequencing normalized with unique cDNA molecular identifiers. The donors were divided into four age groups: young (average roughly 15 years), middle-aged (over 35), aged (roughly 66) and long-lived (roughly 82). To avoid experimental bias, donors of different ages were spread randomly across the sequencing lanes. Two additional independent replicas of 1 million unique cDNA reads from the same blood draw were analyzed for two donors (one aged 18 to 30 and one aged 80 or older). General conclusions and limits of the study: Because donor CMV infection status was unknown, age-related changes in expanded clonotypes were potentially confounded. Bulk unsorted PBMC profiling prevented conclusive comparison of naive and antigen-experienced compartments. Observed TCR beta diversity per million T cells fell roughly linearly with age, and a significant reduction was already apparent by age roughly 40. The percentage of naive T cells measured by flow cytometry correlated strongly with observed TCR beta diversity. Estimates of total diversity based on one million sequenced T cells were regarded as lower bounds and as underestimates. Compared with the aged group, the long-lived group had more naive CD4+ T cells, fewer expanded clones and increased TCR diversity, a pattern suggesting age selection.

For this clonotype: What antigen it recognizes has not been identified. Base qualities are not at hand, and no much larger clone is one base apart.

The donors were around 39 Caucasian individuals from Russia, aged roughly 6 to 90 years, who were systemically healthy. Each donor gave approximately 9.3 milliliters of peripheral blood, collected into EDTA-treated Vacutainer tubes. Ficoll-Paque density-gradient centrifugation was used to isolate PBMCs, with at least 6 million obtained per sample. Trizol reagent was used to extract total RNA from the PBMCs, yielding at least 6 micrograms per sample. For every donor, an aliquot of PBMCs went through flow cytometry to measure the percentages of naive CD45RAhigh/CD27high T cells. CDR1 MNHNS and CDR2 SASEGT are derived from the germline V gene. From the cysteine through the phenylalanine, the CDR3 covers 17 amino acids. This entry keeps only the CDR3 DNA: 51 bases, framed from base 1. The method was 5' RACE. The sequencing machine was an Illumina HiSeq 2500. A second roughly 7 to 11 cycle PCR used a sample-barcoded 5' primer and a J-beta primer mix. A unique molecular identifier was introduced onto each TCR beta cDNA molecule by a template-switch 5' adaptor carrying 12 random nucleotides. Each sample yielded at least 2.5 million CDR3-containing paired-end reads. First-strand cDNA synthesis was performed from all RNA using the Mint cDNA synthesis kit, with priming by a TRBC-specific oligonucleotide. All cDNA was treated with uracil-DNA glycosylase and then went through a first 18-cycle PCR with the universal primers M1SS and BC2_uni_R. The authors' pipeline ran thus. Each sample was normalized by randomly selecting 1 million high-quality reads, each carrying a distinct molecular identifier. Instead of being binned into consensus sequences, reads with shared molecular identifiers were discarded. CDR3 identification, clonotype clustering and error correction used MiTCR with a Q25 quality threshold and the strictest error-elimination algorithm. A nonparametric unseen species model with Euler transformation was used to estimate a lower bound on total TCR beta diversity. TCRdb trimmed the raw reads at Q25, called clones with MiXCR and kept productive beta chains. Every entry covers one CDR3 protein and lists the most common genes and DNA from its rows. TCRdb, rather than the study authors, made the V and J calls. The sample has 650,000 to 1,000,000 distinct CDR3 sequences on record, roughly 34% of them singletons. Jointly, the top ten make up roughly 13% of the sample.

The sequence was collected from a man in his late teens or twenties in good health. Here the chain combines TRBV6-1 and TRBJ2-1, and 9 bases in between align with TRBD2. TRBJ2-7 explains the end of the DNA better; the J call may be wrong. The sample consisted of blood. CDR3 reads: CASSDRRLAGSYNEQYF. The bases read TGTGCCAGCAGTGATAGGCGGCTAGCGGGGTCCTACAATGAGCAGTACTTC.